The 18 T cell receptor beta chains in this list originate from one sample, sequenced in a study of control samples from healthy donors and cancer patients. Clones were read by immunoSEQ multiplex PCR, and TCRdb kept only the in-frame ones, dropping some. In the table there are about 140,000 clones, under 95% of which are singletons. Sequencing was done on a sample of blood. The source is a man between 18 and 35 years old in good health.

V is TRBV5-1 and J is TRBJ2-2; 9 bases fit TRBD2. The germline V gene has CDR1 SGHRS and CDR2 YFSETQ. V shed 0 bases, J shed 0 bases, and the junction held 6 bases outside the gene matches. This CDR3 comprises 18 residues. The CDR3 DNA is TGCGCCAGCAGCTTGGCACCTAGCGGGGACCCGAACACCGGGGAGCTGTTTTTT. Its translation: CASSLAPSGDPNTGELFF.

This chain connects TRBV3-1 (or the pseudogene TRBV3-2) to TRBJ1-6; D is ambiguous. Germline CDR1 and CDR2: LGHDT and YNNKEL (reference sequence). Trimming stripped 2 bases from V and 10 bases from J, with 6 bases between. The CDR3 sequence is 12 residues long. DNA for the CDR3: TGTGCCAGCAGCCAAAGGCCATCACCCCTCCACTTT. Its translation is CASSQRPSPLHF.

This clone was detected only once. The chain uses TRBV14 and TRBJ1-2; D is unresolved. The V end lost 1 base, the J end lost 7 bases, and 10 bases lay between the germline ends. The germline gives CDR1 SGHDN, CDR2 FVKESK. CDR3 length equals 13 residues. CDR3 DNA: TGTGCCAGCAGCCAAGGTTTGAGGCGTGGCTACACCTTC. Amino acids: CASSQGLRRGYTF.

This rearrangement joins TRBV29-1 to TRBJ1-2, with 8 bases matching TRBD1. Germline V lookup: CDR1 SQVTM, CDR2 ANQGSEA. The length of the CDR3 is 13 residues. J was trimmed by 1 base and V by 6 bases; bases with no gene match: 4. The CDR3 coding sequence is TGCAGCGTGACAGGGGAACTTAACTATGGCTACACCTTC. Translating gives CSVTGELNYGYTF.

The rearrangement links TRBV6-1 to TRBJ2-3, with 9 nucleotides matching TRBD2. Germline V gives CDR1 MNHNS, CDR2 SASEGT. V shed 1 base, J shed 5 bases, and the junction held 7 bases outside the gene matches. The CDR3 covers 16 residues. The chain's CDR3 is CASSEVGGGAGDTQYF. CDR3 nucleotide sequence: TGTGCCAGCAGTGAAGTAGGCGGGGGGGCCGGAGATACGCAGTATTTT.

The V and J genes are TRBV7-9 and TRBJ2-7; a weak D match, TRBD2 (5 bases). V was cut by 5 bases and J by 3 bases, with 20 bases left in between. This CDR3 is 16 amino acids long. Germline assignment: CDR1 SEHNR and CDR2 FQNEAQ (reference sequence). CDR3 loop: CASSNKLGDDSYEQYF. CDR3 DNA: TGTGCCAGCAGCAACAAGCTCGGGGATGATAGCTACGAGCAGTACTTC. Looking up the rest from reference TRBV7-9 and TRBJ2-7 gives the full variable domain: DTGVSQNPRHKITKRGQNVTFRCDPISEHNRLYWYRQTLGQGPEFLTYFQNEAQLEKSRLLSDRFSAERPKGSFSTLEIQRTEQGDSAMYLCASSNKLGDDSYEQYFGPGTRLTVT.

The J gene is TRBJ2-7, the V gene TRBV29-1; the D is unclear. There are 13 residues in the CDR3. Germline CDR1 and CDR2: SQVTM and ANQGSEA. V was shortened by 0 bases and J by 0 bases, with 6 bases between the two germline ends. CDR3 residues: CSVEDSPSYEQYF. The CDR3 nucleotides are TGCAGCGTTGAAGATTCGCCCTCCTACGAGCAGTACTTC.

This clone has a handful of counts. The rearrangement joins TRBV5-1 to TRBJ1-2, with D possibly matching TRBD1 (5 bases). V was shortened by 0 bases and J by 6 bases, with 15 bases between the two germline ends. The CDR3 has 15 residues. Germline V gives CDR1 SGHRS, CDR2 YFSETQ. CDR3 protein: CASSLAGVGDNGYTF. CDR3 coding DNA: TGCGCCAGCAGCTTGGCGGGGGTAGGGGATAATGGCTACACCTTC.

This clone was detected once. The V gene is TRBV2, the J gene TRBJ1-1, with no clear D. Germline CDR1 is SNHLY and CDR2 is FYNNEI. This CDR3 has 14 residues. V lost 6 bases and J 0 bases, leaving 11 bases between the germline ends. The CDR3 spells CASRPETMNTEAFF. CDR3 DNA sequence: TGTGCCAGCAGACCAGAGACTATGAACACTGAAGCTTTCTTT.

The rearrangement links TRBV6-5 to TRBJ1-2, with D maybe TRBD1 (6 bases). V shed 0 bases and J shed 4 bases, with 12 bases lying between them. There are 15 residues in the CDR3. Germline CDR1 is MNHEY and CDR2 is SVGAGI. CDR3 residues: CASSYSIQGSYGYTF. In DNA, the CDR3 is TGTGCCAGCAGTTACTCGATCCAGGGGAGCTATGGCTACACCTTC.

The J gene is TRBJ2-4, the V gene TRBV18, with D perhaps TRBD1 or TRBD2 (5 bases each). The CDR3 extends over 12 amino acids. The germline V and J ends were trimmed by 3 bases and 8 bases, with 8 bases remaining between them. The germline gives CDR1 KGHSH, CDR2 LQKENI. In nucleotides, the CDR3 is TGTGCCAGCTCACCCGGGGACGACATTCAGTACTTC. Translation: CASSPGDDIQYF.

CDR3 in amino acids: CASSSYREDNSPLHF. The CDR3 DNA follows: TGTGCCAGCAGTTCTTACAGGGAGGACAATTCACCCCTCCACTTT. V gene TRBV7-2 combines with J gene TRBJ1-6; a weak D match, TRBD1 (6 bases). Germline V gene data show CDR1 as SGHTA and CDR2 as FQGNSA. The CDR3 is 15 residues long. The V and J ends lost 6 bases and 7 bases respectively, with 16 bases between them.

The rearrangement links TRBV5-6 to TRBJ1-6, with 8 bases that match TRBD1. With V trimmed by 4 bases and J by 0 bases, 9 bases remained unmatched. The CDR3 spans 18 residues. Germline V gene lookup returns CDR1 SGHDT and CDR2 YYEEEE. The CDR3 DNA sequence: TGTGCCAGCAGCCCATGGGACAGGTCGAGCTCCTATAATTCACCCCTCCACTTT. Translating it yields CASSPWDRSSSYNSPLHF.

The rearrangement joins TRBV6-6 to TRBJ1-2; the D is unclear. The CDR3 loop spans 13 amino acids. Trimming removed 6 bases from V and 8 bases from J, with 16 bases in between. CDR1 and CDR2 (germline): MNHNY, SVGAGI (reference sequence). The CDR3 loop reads CASRKDIAGGYTF. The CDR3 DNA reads TGTGCCAGCAGAAAAGATATCGCGGGGGGCTACACCTTC.

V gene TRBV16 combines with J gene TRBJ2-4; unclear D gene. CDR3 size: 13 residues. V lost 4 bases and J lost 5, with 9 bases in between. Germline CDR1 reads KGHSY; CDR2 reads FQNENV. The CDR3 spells CASSRHRENIQYF. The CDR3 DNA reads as TGTGCCAGCAGCCGACACCGGGAAAACATTCAGTACTTC.

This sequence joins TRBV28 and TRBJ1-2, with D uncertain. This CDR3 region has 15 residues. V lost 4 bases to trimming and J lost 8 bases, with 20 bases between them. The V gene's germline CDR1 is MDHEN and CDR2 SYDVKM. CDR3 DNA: TGTGCCAGCAGTTCCGGCAGTACCGTCTCCCTGGGCTACACCTTC. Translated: CASSSGSTVSLGYTF.

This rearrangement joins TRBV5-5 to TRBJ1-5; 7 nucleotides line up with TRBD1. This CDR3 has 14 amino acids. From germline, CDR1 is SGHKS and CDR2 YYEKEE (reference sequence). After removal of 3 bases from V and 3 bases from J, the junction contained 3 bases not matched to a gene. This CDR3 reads CASSWGQFNQPQHF. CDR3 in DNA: TGTGCCAGCAGCTGGGGACAGTTCAATCAGCCCCAGCATTTT. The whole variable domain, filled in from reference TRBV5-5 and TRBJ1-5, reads DAGVTQSPTHLIKTRGQQVTLRCSPISGHKSVSWYQQVLGQGPQFIFQYYEKEERGRGNFPDRFSARQFPNYSSELNVNALLLGDSALYLCASSWGQFNQPQHFGDGTRLSIL.

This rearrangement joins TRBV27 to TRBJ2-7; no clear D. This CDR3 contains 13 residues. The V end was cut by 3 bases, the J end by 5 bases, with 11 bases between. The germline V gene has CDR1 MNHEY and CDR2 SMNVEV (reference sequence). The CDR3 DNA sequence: TGTGCCAGCAGTTTCTGGCAGGCGGACGAGCAGTACTTC. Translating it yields CASSFWQADEQYF.